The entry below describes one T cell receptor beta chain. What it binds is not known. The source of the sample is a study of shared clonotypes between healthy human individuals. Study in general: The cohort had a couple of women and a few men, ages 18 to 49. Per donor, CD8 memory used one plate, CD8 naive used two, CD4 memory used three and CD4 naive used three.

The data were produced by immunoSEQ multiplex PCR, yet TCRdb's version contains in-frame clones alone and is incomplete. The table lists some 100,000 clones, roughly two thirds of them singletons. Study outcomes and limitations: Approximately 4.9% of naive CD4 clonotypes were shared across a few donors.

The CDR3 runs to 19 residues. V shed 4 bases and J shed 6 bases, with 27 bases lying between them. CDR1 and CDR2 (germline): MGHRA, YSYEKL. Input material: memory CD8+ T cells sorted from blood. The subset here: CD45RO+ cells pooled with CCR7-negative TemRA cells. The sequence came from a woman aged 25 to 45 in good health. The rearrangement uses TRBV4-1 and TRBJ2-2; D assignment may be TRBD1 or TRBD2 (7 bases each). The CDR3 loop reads CASSRSGGIGGTRSGELFF. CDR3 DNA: TGCGCCAGCAGCCGATCAGGGGGTATCGGGGGGACAAGGTCCGGGGAGCTGTTTTTT.